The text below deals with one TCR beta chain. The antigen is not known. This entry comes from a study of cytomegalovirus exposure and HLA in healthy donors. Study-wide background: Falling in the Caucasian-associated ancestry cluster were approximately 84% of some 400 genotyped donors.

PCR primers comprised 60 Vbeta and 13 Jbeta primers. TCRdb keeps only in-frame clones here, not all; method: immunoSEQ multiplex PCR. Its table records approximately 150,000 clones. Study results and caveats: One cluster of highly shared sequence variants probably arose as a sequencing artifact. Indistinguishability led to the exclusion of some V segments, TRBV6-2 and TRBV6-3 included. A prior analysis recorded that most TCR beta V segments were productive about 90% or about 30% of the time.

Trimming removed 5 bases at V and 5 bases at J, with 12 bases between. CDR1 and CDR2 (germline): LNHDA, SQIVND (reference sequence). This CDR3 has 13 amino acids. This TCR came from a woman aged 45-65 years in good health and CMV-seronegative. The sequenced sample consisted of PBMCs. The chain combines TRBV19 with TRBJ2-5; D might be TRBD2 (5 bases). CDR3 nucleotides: TGTGCCAGTAGTCCTAGCATGGAGGAGACCCAGTACTTC. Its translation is CASSPSMEETQYF.